Below, 29 T cell receptor beta chains from the same sample are listed, as sequenced in a study of T-cell memory formation after mild COVID-19. TCRdb fed the 5' RACE reads into MiXCR, producing one record per CDR3 protein. The sample includes about 57,000 distinct CDR3 sequences, more than 9% of them seen just once. The specimen sequenced was PBMCs or a T cell subset sorted from them (not recorded which). These receptors all stem from a man aged 18 to 35 who had mild COVID-19 (a few samples of this study predate the infection). Cell type and time point are not known.

This chain connects TRBV6-5 to TRBJ1-6; 7 positions match TRBD1. The V gene's germline CDR1 is MNHEY and CDR2 SVGAGI. The CDR3 covers 15 residues. With V trimmed by 5 bases and J by 7 bases, 8 bases remained unmatched. The CDR3, as DNA: TGTGCCAGCAGTATGACCACAGGGGTGAATTCACCCCTCCACTTT. This codes for CASSMTTGVNSPLHF.

This clonotype was detected a few times. The J gene is TRBJ1-1, the V gene TRBV5-5; 7 positions agree with TRBD1. V was pared by 2 bases and J by 1 base, with 14 bases of the junction left unmatched. Per germline, CDR1 SGHKS and CDR2 YYEKEE (reference sequence). The CDR3 is made up of 18 amino acids. The CDR3 DNA follows: TGTGCCAGCAGCTTCAGACCGTTTACCGGGACAGCGAACACTGAAGCTTTCTTT. It specifies CASSFRPFTGTANTEAFF.

This clonotype showed up just a few times. V gene TRBV2 combines with J gene TRBJ2-3; TRBD2 is a possible D gene (6 bases). The CDR3 length is 12 residues. Germline-derived CDR1 and CDR2 are SNHLY and FYNNEI. V lost 6 bases and J 14 bases, leaving 18 bases between the germline ends. This CDR3 reads CASRDYPGLPYF. The CDR3 region has the DNA TGTGCCAGCAGAGACTACCCGGGACTTCCGTATTTT.

This clonotype was picked up many times. The V call is TRBV4-2, the J call TRBJ2-5; 7 bases line up with TRBD1. The V gene's germline CDR1 is LGHNA and CDR2 YNFKEQ. J was trimmed by 1 base and V by 4 bases; bases with no gene match: 6. The CDR3 consists of 15 residues. The DNA of the CDR3 is TGTGCCAGCAGCCCGGGACAGCTGACCCAAGAGACCCAGTACTTC. It specifies CASSPGQLTQETQYF.

The chain joins TRBV5-1 to TRBJ2-1; no clear D gene. Germline lookup yields CDR1 SGHRS and CDR2 YFSETQ. The V and J ends lost 0 bases and 0 bases respectively, with 10 bases between them. This CDR3 has 16 residues. This CDR3 reads CASSLDGQSSYNEQFF. As DNA, the CDR3 is TGCGCCAGCAGCTTGGACGGCCAGAGCTCCTACAATGAGCAGTTCTTC.

This clonotype was counted only a few times. The V call is TRBV5-1, the J call TRBJ1-2; 10 nucleotides agree with TRBD1. V lost 0 bases, J lost 5 bases, and 7 bases stayed unmatched. The CDR3 length is 16 residues. Germline V gene lookup returns CDR1 SGHRS and CDR2 YFSETQ. CDR3 sequence (DNA): TGCGCCAGCAGCTTGGTAGAGACAGGGGGCGAGTATGGCTACACCTTC. It codes for CASSLVETGGEYGYTF.

This clonotype was recorded at least ten times. The chain is built from TRBV6-4 and TRBJ2-3; 8 nucleotides match TRBD2. Germline assignment: CDR1 MRHNA and CDR2 SNTAGT. V was pared by 6 bases and J by 0 bases, with 2 bases of the junction left unmatched. This CDR3 comprises 14 residues. The CDR3 region is CASSGGASTDTQYF. The CDR3 DNA is TGTGCCAGCAGCGGGGGGGCTAGCACAGATACGCAGTATTTT.

Ten or more counts support this clonotype. In DNA, the CDR3 is TGCAGTGCTAGAGATCAGGAAAGGGCCGACGAGCAGTACTTC. As protein: CSARDQERADEQYF. The rearrangement links TRBV20-1 to TRBJ2-7; D remains ambiguous. The V and J ends lost 0 bases and 5 bases respectively, with 14 bases between them. Per germline, CDR1 DFQATT and CDR2 SNEGSKA (reference sequence). The CDR3 has 14 amino acids.

The V and J genes are TRBV6-4 and TRBJ1-1; possibly TRBD1 for D (5 bases). The CDR3 is made up of 16 amino acids. The germline V and J ends were trimmed by 3 bases and 6 bases, with 20 bases remaining between them. Per the germline V gene, CDR1 is MRHNA and CDR2 is SNTAGT. The CDR3 spells CASSEGEGAGHAEAFF. The CDR3 region has the DNA TGTGCCAGCAGTGAAGGAGAAGGGGCCGGGCACGCTGAAGCTTTCTTT.

This clonotype was observed at least ten times. The V gene is TRBV5-1, the J gene TRBJ2-6; D is possibly TRBD2 (6 bases). Germline CDR1 is SGHRS and CDR2 is YFSETQ. CDR3 size: 16 residues. The ends were cut back, 0 bases at V and 2 bases at J, with 9 bases in the middle. DNA for the CDR3: TGCGCCAGCAGCTTGGAAGGGACTGCTGGGGCCAACGTCCTGACTTTC. It yields the protein CASSLEGTAGANVLTF. The entire variable domain, with the rest obtained from reference TRBV5-1 and TRBJ2-6, is as follows: KAGVTQTPRYLIKTRGQQVTLSCSPISGHRSVSWYQQTPGQGLQFLFEYFSETQRNKGNFPGRFSGRQFSNSRSEMNVSTLELGDSALYLCASSLEGTAGANVLTFGAGSRLTVL.

There are many counts of this clonotype. The rearrangement links TRBV7-3 to TRBJ2-7; maybe TRBD1 (5 bases). The CDR3 sequence is 15 residues long. Trimming took 1 base from V and 6 from J, leaving 16 bases between them. The germline gives CDR1 SGHTA, CDR2 FQGTGA. The CDR3, as DNA: TGTGCCAGCAGCTTAAACAGGTTTCCTCCTACCGAGCAGTACGTC. Translated: CASSLNRFPPTEQYV.

The chain uses TRBV4-2 and TRBJ2-2; TRBD1 matches 8 bases. CDR1 is LGHNA and CDR2 is YNFKEQ in the germline V gene. This CDR3 has 13 amino acids. The V and J ends lost 8 bases and 5 bases, in that order; junction bases with no gene match: 4. The DNA for the CDR3 is TGTGCCAGCGGTACAGGGGGTACCGGGGAGCTGTTTTTT. This codes for CASGTGGTGELFF.

This clonotype was counted many times. The chain combines TRBV4-3 with TRBJ2-3; D gene unclear. CDR1 LGHNA and CDR2 YSLEER come from the germline V gene. V was cut by 4 bases and J by 4 bases, with 12 bases left in between. The CDR3 spans 14 residues. The CDR3 here is CASSPVSRADTQYF. The CDR3 DNA sequence: TGCGCCAGCAGCCCGGTAAGCCGGGCAGATACGCAGTATTTT.

This clonotype was counted many times. V is TRBV7-3 and J is TRBJ2-3; the match to TRBD2 covers 9 bases. Germline V gene sequence: CDR1 SGHTA, CDR2 FQGTGA. Trimming cost V 2 bases and J 0 bases; bases outside gene matches: 3. This CDR3 has 16 residues. CDR3 nucleotides: TGTGCCAGCAGCTTACGTAGCGGGGGAAGCACAGATACGCAGTATTTT. This gives the protein CASSLRSGGSTDTQYF. Complete variable domain (other parts from reference TRBV7-3 and TRBJ2-3): GAGVSQTPSNKVTEKGKYVELRCDPISGHTALYWYRQSLGQGPEFLIYFQGTGAADDSGLPNDRFFAVRPEGSVSTLKIQRTERGDSAVYLCASSLRSGGSTDTQYFGPGTRLTVL.

This clonotype showed up just a few times. The gene calls are TRBV4-1 and TRBJ2-5, with D hard to call. Between the trimmed V and J ends, which lost 6 bases and 0 bases, there was a span of 23 bases. The CDR3 sequence is 18 residues long. Looked up from germline, CDR1 is MGHRA and CDR2 is YSYEKL. The CDR3 bases are TGCGCCAGCAGTCACTGGGCTAAAAAAACCCCGAACCAAGAGACCCAGTACTTC. Encoded protein: CASSHWAKKTPNQETQYF.

The chain has TRBV5-6 and TRBJ2-3, with 7 bases fitting TRBD2. This CDR3 spans 16 amino acids. J was trimmed by 2 bases and V by 1 base; bases with no gene match: 7. Germline V gives CDR1 SGHDT, CDR2 YYEEEE. CDR3 in amino acids: CASSLYKRGLTDTQYF. CDR3 nucleotides: TGTGCCAGCAGCTTGTATAAGCGGGGACTCACAGATACGCAGTATTTT.

This clonotype was recorded a few times. This sequence joins TRBV6-6 and TRBJ1-1; possible D gene TRBD1, 6 bases. V lost 5 bases to trimming and J lost 6 bases, with 10 bases between them. Germline CDR1 reads MNHNY; CDR2 reads SVGAGI (reference sequence). The CDR3 has 12 amino acids. The DNA of the CDR3 is TGTGCCAGCAGTCGAGGGGGAGCTGAAGCTTTCTTT. Translation: CASSRGGAEAFF.

Here the CDR3 DNA reads TGCGCCAGCAGTGTTGGGGGGCTTTATGGCTACACCTTC. This encodes CASSVGGLYGYTF. The rearrangement uses TRBV10-2 and TRBJ1-2; D may be TRBD1 (6 bases). The V gene's germline CDR1 is WSHSY and CDR2 SAAADI. CDR3 length: 13 amino acids. V was trimmed by 4 bases and J by 5 bases, leaving 11 bases between them.

This clonotype was counted only a few times. The DNA of the CDR3 is TGTGCCAGCAAGTGGGGGGAGTACAATGAGCAGTTCTTC. Translation gives CASKWGEYNEQFF. The chain is built from TRBV28 and TRBJ2-1, with D tentatively TRBD2 (6 bases). This CDR3 comprises 13 residues. The germline CDR1 and CDR2 sequences are MDHEN and SYDVKM. With 7 bases removed from V and 4 bases from J, the gap between germline ends came to 11 bases.

This clonotype was counted a few times. This chain links TRBV20-1 with TRBJ2-3; no firm D call. The CDR3 covers 14 residues. V dropped 4 bases and J dropped 4 bases, with 15 bases sitting between them. CDR1 is DFQATT, CDR2 SNEGSKA, per germline (reference sequence). This chain's CDR3 is CSATTTRAADTQYF. DNA of the CDR3: TGCAGTGCTACTACGACAAGGGCCGCAGATACGCAGTATTTT.

The table lists this clonotype with many counts. The rearrangement joins TRBV6-5 to TRBJ2-7; the D gene is possibly TRBD2 (5 bases). The V gene's germline CDR1 is MNHEY and CDR2 SVGAGI. V was pared by 0 bases and J by 4 bases, with 10 bases between. CDR3 length: 14 residues. CDR3 protein: CASSYSRGQYEQYF. CDR3 sequence (DNA): TGTGCCAGCAGTTACTCTCGAGGGCAGTACGAGCAGTACTTC.

The V call is TRBV7-3, the J call TRBJ2-3, with a possible D match to TRBD2 (7 bases). The ends were cut back, 2 bases at V and 4 bases at J, with 25 bases in the middle. The CDR3 contains 19 residues. Per the germline V gene, CDR1 is SGHTA and CDR2 is FQGTGA. The CDR3 region is CASSLVGGRYRTIPDTQYF. The CDR3 coding sequence is TGTGCCAGCAGCTTAGTGGGGGGGCGATATCGCACCATCCCAGATACGCAGTATTTT.

The V call is TRBV15, the J call TRBJ2-7; 12 bases fit TRBD1. V dropped 5 bases and J dropped 5; count of bases not matched to a gene: 10. The germline V gene encodes CDR1 LNHNV and CDR2 YYDKDF (reference sequence). The CDR3 consists of 16 residues. CDR3 DNA: TGTGCCACCAGCGGGGGACAGGGGGCTTCATTCAACGAGCAGTACTTC. Its protein product is CATSGGQGASFNEQYF. Supplemented by reference TRBV15 and TRBJ2-7, the full variable domain reads DAMVIQNPRYQVTQFGKPVTLSCSQTLNHNVMYWYQQKSSQAPKLLFHYYDKDFNNEADTPDNFQSRRPNTSFCFLDIRSPGLGDTAMYLCATSGGQGASFNEQYFGPGTRLTVT.

The chain uses TRBV7-2 and TRBJ2-3, with TRBD2 as a possible D gene (5 bases). V lost 3 bases and J lost 2, with 9 bases in between. The CDR3 consists of 14 residues. Germline assignment: CDR1 SGHTA and CDR2 FQGNSA. CDR3 DNA: TGTGCCAGCAGCTTGTACGGGGTCACAGATACGCAGTATTTT. Protein product: CASSLYGVTDTQYF.

This clonotype was counted a few times. The chain recombines TRBV9 with TRBJ2-2; possible D gene TRBD1, 6 bases. CDR3 length equals 14 residues. The ends were cut back, 2 bases at V and 1 base at J, with 6 bases in the middle. From germline, CDR1 is SGDLS and CDR2 YYNGEE. The CDR3 region is CASSVGQNTGELFF. The CDR3 nucleotides read TGTGCCAGCAGCGTGGGACAGAACACCGGGGAGCTGTTTTTT. The whole variable domain, remainder taken from reference TRBV9 and TRBJ2-2, is DSGVTQTPKHLITATGQRVTLRCSPRSGDLSVYWYQQSLDQGLQFLIQYYNGEERAKGNILERFSAQQFPDLHSELNLSSLELGDSALYFCASSVGQNTGELFFGEGSRLTVL.

There are many counts of this clonotype. This sequence joins TRBV6-6 and TRBJ1-5; D not resolved. Looked up from germline, CDR1 is MNHNY and CDR2 is SVGAGI (reference sequence). V was cut by 4 bases and J by 9 bases, with 7 bases left in between. The CDR3 contains 11 residues. Written as DNA, the CDR3 is TGTGCCAGCAGTTCCCTAGGGCCCCAGCATTTT. Its protein is CASSSLGPQHF.

This clonotype was observed a few times. The V gene is TRBV7-2, the J gene TRBJ1-1, with TRBD1 matching 10 bases. Trimming removed 6 bases from V and 0 bases from J; junction bases left unmatched: 4. The CDR3 length is 15 residues. CDR1 is SGHTA and CDR2 is FQGNSA in the germline V gene. CDR3 sequence (DNA): TGTGCCAGCAGTCGACAGGGGGCAGTGAACACTGAAGCTTTCTTT. This encodes CASSRQGAVNTEAFF.

The gene calls are TRBV11-2 and TRBJ2-3, with D hard to call. Germline CDR1 reads SGHAT; CDR2 reads FQNNGV. Trimming removed 3 bases at V and 4 bases at J, with 8 bases between. This CDR3 spans 13 amino acids. CDR3 residues: CASSFSPPDTQYF. In DNA form, the CDR3 reads TGTGCCAGCAGCTTTAGTCCCCCAGATACGCAGTATTTT.

This clonotype was seen only a few times. This sequence joins TRBV13 and TRBJ2-6; 7 bases fit TRBD2. Per germline, CDR1 PRHDT and CDR2 FYEKMQ (reference sequence). This CDR3 comprises 19 residues. J was trimmed by 0 bases and V by 7 bases; bases with no gene match: 15. CDR3 region: CASKGRWDYRGSGANVLTF. CDR3 in DNA: TGTGCCAGCAAAGGAAGATGGGACTATCGGGGCTCTGGGGCCAACGTCCTGACTTTC.